A selection of T cell receptor beta chains follows, all from one sample in a study of cytomegalovirus exposure and HLA in healthy donors. The table came from immunoSEQ multiplex PCR; TCRdb's copy has only in-frame clones and leaves some out. The sample carries 150,000 to 200,000 clones, around 80% recorded once. The sample consisted of PBMCs. All receptors derive from a woman aged 45 to 65 in good health and CMV-seronegative. The CDR3 runs from the conserved cysteine through the conserved F or W. The D gene is left open where the match is weak. Part of the rows lack a size; the others show once, few, many or a class for expanded clones.

CDR3 DNA | CDR3 protein | V gene | clone size | J gene | D gene
TGTGCCAGCAGGGCTGGGAGCGTAGGGTTTGAAGCTTTCTTT | CASRAGSVGFEAFF | TRBV2 | - | TRBJ1-1 | -
TGTGCCAGCACCGAGCACAAACAGGGCCCCGAAGCTTTCTTT | CASTEHKQGPEAFF | TRBV28 | - | TRBJ1-1 | -
TGCGCCAGCAGCCCCAGACAGGATATCTATGGCTACACCTTC | CASSPRQDIYGYTF | TRBV4-3 | - | TRBJ1-2 | -
TGTGCCAGCAGCTTAGGTAGGGACAGCCCCGAATCTGGGGCCAACGTCCTGACTTTC | CASSLGRDSPESGANVLTF | TRBV5-6 | - | TRBJ2-6 | TRBD1
TGCGCCAGCAGCTTGGCGTCTCTAAACACCGGGGAGCTGTTTTTT | CASSLASLNTGELFF | TRBV5-1 | - | TRBJ2-2 | -
TGCGCCAGCCGGGGGGCGGGGGCCCATACAGATACGCAGTATTTT | CASRGAGAHTDTQYF | TRBV5-1 | - | TRBJ2-3 | -
TGTGCCAGCAGTGGACCCCCGGGACAGGGCCATCCCCGGGACTACGAGCAGTACTTC | CASSGPPGQGHPRDYEQYF | TRBV2 | once | TRBJ2-7 | TRBD1
TGCGCCAGCAGCACTACTAGCGGGGGGGCTTATGAGCAGTTCTTC | CASSTTSGGAYEQFF | TRBV5-1 | - | TRBJ2-1 | TRBD2
TGTGCCAGCAGTTACCAACTAGAAACTAATGAAAAACTGTTTTTT | CASSYQLETNEKLFF | TRBV6-6 | few | TRBJ1-4 | -
TGTGCCAGCAGCTCCGGGATTGGGGGGGCTAATGAAAAACTGTTTTTT | CASSSGIGGANEKLFF | TRBV7-9 | - | TRBJ1-4 | -
TGCGCCAGCAGCTTGGATGAACCGGGAGGAGAGCAGTTCTTC | CASSLDEPGGEQFF | TRBV5-1 | once | TRBJ2-1 | TRBD2
TGTGCCAGCAGCTTGTTCCTTGCAACTAATGAAAAACTGTTTTTT | CASSLFLATNEKLFF | TRBV5-6 | - | TRBJ1-4 | -
TGCGCCAGCAGGCTAGCGGGGGAAGAGACCCAGTACTTC | CASRLAGEETQYF | TRBV5-1 | - | TRBJ2-5 | TRBD2
TGTGCCAGTAGTACCCCGGGACATAGCTCTGGAAACACCATATATTTT | CASSTPGHSSGNTIYF | TRBV19 | - | TRBJ1-3 | -
TGCGCCAGCAGCCAAACTACAGGCCCCAGGCAGCCCCAGCATTTT | CASSQTTGPRQPQHF | TRBV4-3 | few | TRBJ1-5 | -
TGTGCCAGCAGTCAAGGCGGGGGAATAGGCAATCAGCCCCAGCATTTT | CASSQGGGIGNQPQHF | TRBV6-1 | - | TRBJ1-5 | -
TGTGCCAGCAGCTTGGGCAGGTCCTACGAGCAGTACTTC | CASSLGRSYEQYF | TRBV7-3 | - | TRBJ2-7 | -
TGTGCCAGCAGCCCCCCCAGGTCCAGGGGGAATGAAAAACTGTTTTTT | CASSPPRSRGNEKLFF | TRBV7-2 | few | TRBJ1-4 | TRBD1
TGTGCCAGCAGCTCGCTCGGGGGGAAGCACACCATATATTTT | CASSSLGGKHTIYF | TRBV7-9 | - | TRBJ1-3 | -
TGTGCCATCAGTGAGTCGGGTCGGGGGGCGGGCACTGAAGCTTTCTTT | CAISESGRGAGTEAFF | TRBV10-3 | - | TRBJ1-1 | -
TGTGCCAGCAGTGATTTCCGAGCTCAGGGTCAGCCCCAGCATTTT | CASSDFRAQGQPQHF | TRBV2 | - | TRBJ1-5 | -
TGCGCCAGCAGTGTACCGGGGGTAAGGAACACTGAAGCTTTCTTT | CASSVPGVRNTEAFF | TRBV2 | - | TRBJ1-1 | -
TGTGCCAGCAGCTTAGTCGAGGCGGCGACCCAGTACTTC | CASSLVEAATQYF | TRBV11-2 | - | TRBJ2-5 | -
TGCGCCAGCAGCCAAGTACCCGCCGGACTAGCGGGTGGAGATACGCAGTATTTT | CASSQVPAGLAGGDTQYF | TRBV4-1 | - | TRBJ2-3 | TRBD2
TGTTCCAGCAGCCAGGGGCCGGTGGCAGGGACCGGGGAGCTGTTTTTT | CSSSQGPVAGTGELFF | TRBV7-9 | - | TRBJ2-2 | -
TGTGCCAGCAGTTCTTTGCCCAGGTTCTATGGCTACACCTTC | CASSSLPRFYGYTF | TRBV27 | - | TRBJ1-2 | -
TGTGCCAGCAGCTTGGGAGGGAGACCCTCCTTGGGTGAAAAACTGTTTTTT | CASSLGGRPSLGEKLFF | TRBV5-8 | - | TRBJ1-4 | -
TGTGCCAGCAGTTTCCCGGGTGCGGAAGCTTTCTTT | CASSFPGAEAFF | TRBV27 | once | TRBJ1-1 | -
TGTGCCAGCAGCTTAGCGGTTCGGGGCACTGAAGCTTTCTTT | CASSLAVRGTEAFF | TRBV7-9 | once | TRBJ1-1 | -
TGTGCCAGCAGCCCCTGGGACAGGGAAAACTACGAGCAGTACTTC | CASSPWDRENYEQYF | TRBV11-1 | - | TRBJ2-7 | TRBD1
TGTGCCATCGCCGGACAGATAACCGGGGAGCTGTTTTTT | CAIAGQITGELFF | TRBV10-3 | once | TRBJ2-2 | -
TGCGCCAGCAGCTTACTAGTCCAAGAGACCCAGTACTTC | CASSLLVQETQYF | TRBV5-1 | - | TRBJ2-5 | -
TGTGCCAGCAGTTTCAGGGTTCTGACAGGCTACACCTTC | CASSFRVLTGYTF | TRBV28 | few | TRBJ1-2 | -
TGTGCCAGCAGCCAAGGGACGGGGACTAATGAAAAACTGTTTTTT | CASSQGTGTNEKLFF | TRBV4-2 | - | TRBJ1-4 | -
TGTGCCGATTATGAGGTGAACTATGGCTACACCTTC | CADYEVNYGYTF | TRBV6-4 | - | TRBJ1-2 | -
TGCAGCGTTGAAGTCTCGAGACAGGTGACCACTGAAGCTTTCTTT | CSVEVSRQVTTEAFF | TRBV29-1 | - | TRBJ1-1 | -
TGTGCCAGCAGCTTAGGGTCGGGGGAGCAGTACTTC | CASSLGSGEQYF | TRBV7-2 | many | TRBJ2-7 | -
TGTGCCAGCAGCTTAGCTCAGACCGGGGAGCTGTTTTTT | CASSLAQTGELFF | TRBV7-6 | few | TRBJ2-2 | -
TGTGCCAGCAGGGGGGGGCCGGGGACAGGGGTTCGGCCCCAGCATTTT | CASRGGPGTGVRPQHF | TRBV28 | - | TRBJ1-5 | TRBD1
TGTGCCAGTTCCTCGGACAGGGGGCCTGACGAGCAGTACTTC | CASSSDRGPDEQYF | TRBV19 | - | TRBJ2-7 | TRBD1
TGTGCCAGCAGCTTCGACAGGGGGCGTGCGGAGACCCAGTACTTC | CASSFDRGRAETQYF | TRBV7-2 | - | TRBJ2-5 | TRBD1
TGTGCCAGCAGCCCTAAGAGGGCACATGAAGTCTACGAGCAGTACTTC | CASSPKRAHEVYEQYF | TRBV14 | - | TRBJ2-7 | -
TGTGCCAGCAGCCCGCGGTTTAGTATTCAGTACTTC | CASSPRFSIQYF | TRBV11-2 | - | TRBJ2-5 | -
TGCGCCAGCCTGGGATCCGGGGACACTGAAGCTTTCTTT | CASLGSGDTEAFF | TRBV10-1 | - | TRBJ1-1 | -
TGTGCCAGCAGTTTCACAGGCAGTCGTTACGAGCAGTACTTC | CASSFTGSRYEQYF | TRBV28 | - | TRBJ2-7 | -
TGTGCCAGCAGTTGGGGACTTATTGTACAGAAACATCAGCCCCAGCATTTT | CASSWGLIVQKHQPQHF | TRBV28 | - | TRBJ1-5 | -
TGCGCCAGCAGTGAGGTAGCGGGAGGCCCCGGGGAGCTGTTTTTT | CASSEVAGGPGELFF | TRBV10-2 | few | TRBJ2-2 | TRBD2
TGTGCCAGCTCACCTGACAGGGGTAATCAGCCCCAGCATTTT | CASSPDRGNQPQHF | TRBV18 | - | TRBJ1-5 | TRBD1
TGTGCCAGCAGCCAAGATGGACAGGTTTACGAGCAGTACTTC | CASSQDGQVYEQYF | TRBV4-2 | - | TRBJ2-7 | TRBD1
TGTGCCACCAGCAACCGACAGGACGATTACGCGACCCAGTACTTC | CATSNRQDDYATQYF | TRBV15 | - | TRBJ2-5 | -